A single sample gave rise to the 13 T cell receptor beta chains below, sequenced in a study of OX40 agonist ivuxolimab in advanced cancers. Sequencing used immunoSEQ multiplex PCR; TCRdb keeps in-frame clones, though not all of them. The sample holds roughly 70,000 clones, roughly four fifths seen once. Sequencing used CD4+ or CD8+ T cells sorted from blood, obtained in a trial of the OX40 agonist ivuxolimab. These receptors came from an adult with an advanced solid tumor such as melanoma, head and neck, liver or kidney cancer.

V and J are TRBV4-1 and TRBJ1-5; TRBD1 is a possible D gene (5 bases). The CDR3 extends over 16 amino acids. Germline CDR1 is MGHRA and CDR2 is YSYEKL. The V end was cut by 2 bases, the J end by 3 bases, with 14 bases between. CDR3 sequence: CASSQFAGTFNQPQHF. The CDR3, as DNA: TGCGCCAGCAGCCAATTTGCCGGGACCTTCAATCAGCCCCAGCATTTT.

The V and J genes are TRBV5-1 and TRBJ1-6, with 8 bases aligning to TRBD1. Germline V gives CDR1 SGHRS, CDR2 YFSETQ. The CDR3 loop spans 14 amino acids. The junction had 9 bases not matched to a gene; V was cut back by 9 bases and J by 7 bases. The CDR3 DNA reads TGCGCCACCCGGGGGCAGGGGGCGAATTCACCCCTCCACTTT. Amino acid sequence: CATRGQGANSPLHF.

This clone has a handful of counts. For the CDR3, the DNA is TGTGCCAGCAGCTTGTCCAGGGGTGCCGAAGCTTTCTTT. Translation: CASSLSRGAEAFF. The chain has TRBV11-2 and TRBJ1-1; TRBD1 is a possible D gene (6 bases). V was clipped by 3 bases and J by 8 bases, with 13 bases between them. The CDR3 length is 13 residues. Germline lookup yields CDR1 SGHAT and CDR2 FQNNGV.

This clone has just a few counts. The rearrangement joins TRBV7-9 to TRBJ1-6, with 10 nucleotides matching TRBD1. Trimming at V came to 5 bases and at J to 8 bases, leaving 9 bases not matched to a gene. The CDR3 contains 16 residues. Germline loops: CDR1 SEHNR, CDR2 FQNEAQ (reference sequence). The CDR3 region has the DNA TGTGCCAGCAGCCCGGGACAGGGGCCGAGGGATTCACCCCTCCACTTT. Residues: CASSPGQGPRDSPLHF.

V is TRBV7-2 and J is TRBJ2-7; D is possibly TRBD1 (6 bases). Germline V gene sequence: CDR1 SGHTA, CDR2 FQGNSA. Trimming stripped 5 bases from V and 5 bases from J, with 13 bases between. The CDR3 is made up of 13 amino acids. The CDR3 here is CASSRRGSDEQYF. The CDR3, as DNA: TGTGCCAGCAGCCGCAGGGGATCCGACGAGCAGTACTTC.

V and J are TRBV6-5 and TRBJ2-1; TRBD2 aligns across 9 bases. Trimming cost V 5 bases and J 0 bases; bases outside gene matches: 2. CDR3 size: 15 residues. The germline CDR1 and CDR2 sequences are MNHEY and SVGAGI. The CDR3 spells CASSPTSGSYNEQFF. The CDR3 DNA reads TGTGCCAGCAGTCCGACTAGCGGCTCCTACAATGAGCAGTTCTTC.

The rearrangement links TRBV2 to TRBJ2-2; 7 bases map to TRBD2. The ends lost 5 bases at V and 5 bases at J; junction bases unmatched: 5. Germline values: CDR1 SNHLY, CDR2 FYNNEI. The CDR3 contains 14 residues. CDR3 protein: CASSLSGITGELFF. CDR3 in DNA: TGTGCCAGCAGTCTGAGCGGGATTACCGGGGAGCTGTTTTTT.

The chain couples TRBV10-3 to TRBJ2-1; weak D call: TRBD1 (7 bases). V dropped 3 bases and J dropped 6 bases, with 24 bases sitting between them. Germline CDR1 is ENHRY and CDR2 is SYGVKD. The CDR3 length is 18 residues. The CDR3 DNA sequence: TGTGCCATCAGTGAAGAGGGGGGTTTCAGGACAGGCGTCAATGAGCAGTTCTTC. Its protein is CAISEEGGFRTGVNEQFF.

This chain joins TRBV2 and TRBJ2-7, with D possibly TRBD1 on 6 matching bases. CDR1 is SNHLY and CDR2 is FYNNEI in the germline V gene. The length of the CDR3 is 12 residues. Trimming left V 10 bases short and J 5 bases short, with 15 bases between. The CDR3 loop reads CATSTGWDEQYF. The CDR3 DNA is TGTGCCACTTCGACAGGTTGGGACGAGCAGTACTTC.

The V gene is TRBV5-1, the J gene TRBJ2-3, with TRBD1 as a possible D gene (6 bases). From germline, CDR1 is SGHRS and CDR2 YFSETQ. This CDR3 comprises 16 residues. Trimming pared 5 bases from V and 1 base from J, leaving 17 bases between. Here the CDR3 reads CASSWAGDPGTDTQYF. CDR3 DNA: TGCGCCAGCAGTTGGGCAGGGGACCCCGGCACAGATACGCAGTATTTT.

This chain connects TRBV4-3 to TRBJ2-6; the D call may be TRBD1 or TRBD2 (5 bases each). CDR1 and CDR2 (germline): LGHNA, YSLEER. The CDR3 extends over 16 amino acids. V gave up 0 bases and J gave up 2 bases, with 8 bases separating them. The CDR3 bases are TGCGCCAGCAGCCAAGAAAGGGGAGCTGGGGCCAACGTCCTGACTTTC. It specifies CASSQERGAGANVLTF.

This rearrangement joins TRBV29-1 to TRBJ1-1; the match to TRBD1 covers 10 bases. The V gene end was trimmed by 3 bases and the J gene end by 4 bases; junction bases not matched to a gene: 5. This CDR3 region has 14 residues. Germline V gene lookup returns CDR1 SQVTM and CDR2 ANQGSEA. This CDR3 is CSVDPGTGATEAFF. CDR3 in DNA: TGCAGCGTTGATCCGGGGACAGGGGCCACTGAAGCTTTCTTT.

The count of this clone is one. The V and J genes are TRBV6-5 and TRBJ1-2; 9 bases align to TRBD1. Losses at the gene ends were 6 bases for V and 10 bases for J; bases not matched to a gene: 6. The CDR3 consists of 12 residues. The V gene's germline CDR1 is MNHEY and CDR2 SVGAGI. CDR3 sequence reads: CASSGDRAAYTF. The CDR3 bases are TGTGCCAGCAGCGGGGACAGGGCGGCCTACACCTTC.